This is a list of T cell receptor beta chains from one sample in a study of blood T cell repertoires in COVID-19. Profiled with immunoSEQ multiplex PCR; TCRdb holds only in-frame clones, not every one. Of under 80,000 clones in the sample, roughly 80% were seen once. Sequences were obtained from peripheral blood. These receptors all come from a woman over 75 with active or convalescent COVID-19. Each CDR3 is given with its conserved first and last residue. The D gene is left open where the match is weak. Expanded clones are given a class, and other clones once, few, many or no size at all.

size: NA
D: NA
J: TRBJ2-3
V: TRBV4-3
DNA: TGCGCCAGCAGCCAACGGGTTACGACAGATACGCAGTATTTT
CDR3: CASSQRVTTDTQYF

size: NA
D: TRBD1
J: TRBJ2-3
V: TRBV7-2
DNA: TGTGCCAGCAGCTCCATCGGGGTGGGGGACAGCGACACAGATACGCAGTATTTT
CDR3: CASSSIGVGDSDTDTQYF

size: NA
D: TRBD2
J: TRBJ2-5
V: TRBV4-3
DNA: TGCGCCAGCAGCCAAGCCGTGGGGGGGGAGGGCCGACACGGAACCCAGTACTTC
CDR3: CASSQAVGGEGRHGTQYF

size: NA
D: NA
J: TRBJ2-7
V: TRBV19
DNA: TGTGCCAGTAGTGTCTCCGGGACACTGACCTACGAGCAGTACTTC
CDR3: CASSVSGTLTYEQYF

size: NA
D: NA
J: TRBJ2-2
V: TRBV24-1
DNA: TGTGCCACCAGTGATTTGGGCAGGTTGAACACCGGGGAGCTGTTTTTT
CDR3: CATSDLGRLNTGELFF

size: NA
D: TRBD2
J: TRBJ2-1
V: TRBV6-2/TRBV6-3
DNA: TGTGCCAGCAGTTACCGCGGGGGGATCAATGAGCAGTTCTTC
CDR3: CASSYRGGINEQFF

size: NA
D: TRBD2
J: TRBJ2-3
V: TRBV13
DNA: TGTGCCAGCCGTACCGGGACTAGCGGGAGGGCCACAGATACGCAGTATTTT
CDR3: CASRTGTSGRATDTQYF

size: NA
D: NA
J: TRBJ2-3
V: TRBV7-2
DNA: TGTGCCAGCAGCTTACGGACGAGACTAGGGACAGATACGCAGTATTTT
CDR3: CASSLRTRLGTDTQYF

size: NA
D: TRBD1
J: TRBJ1-5
V: TRBV28
DNA: TGTGCCAGCAGTTTATGGGGGACAGGGTCTAATCAGCCCCAGCATTTT
CDR3: CASSLWGTGSNQPQHF

size: NA
D: TRBD1
J: TRBJ1-4
V: TRBV6-2/TRBV6-3
DNA: TGTGCCAGCAGTTACCCCCTGGTAACAGGGGGCCTTGAAAAACTGTTTTTT
CDR3: CASSYPLVTGGLEKLFF

size: NA
D: NA
J: TRBJ1-5
V: TRBV28
DNA: TGTGCCTCCAGCATAGGGCAGGGTATAGGAAGCAATCAGCCCCAGCATTTT
CDR3: CASSIGQGIGSNQPQHF

size: NA
D: TRBD1
J: TRBJ2-2
V: TRBV5-1
DNA: TGCGCCAGCCGAAACATATATACAGGGGCCTCCACCGGGGAGCTGTTTTTT
CDR3: CASRNIYTGASTGELFF

size: NA
D: NA
J: TRBJ2-7
V: TRBV19
DNA: TGTGCCAGTAGTATAATAGGGGCGGCCTACGAGCAGTACTTC
CDR3: CASSIIGAAYEQYF

size: few
D: NA
J: TRBJ1-2
V: TRBV7-3
DNA: TGTGCCAGCAGCCCATCCGGGACTGGTAGCTATGGCTACACCTTC
CDR3: CASSPSGTGSYGYTF

size: NA
D: NA
J: TRBJ1-2
V: TRBV7-2
DNA: TGTGCCAGCAGCAAGCAGGGGCCCAACTATGGCTACACCTTC
CDR3: CASSKQGPNYGYTF

size: once
D: NA
J: TRBJ2-6
V: TRBV19
DNA: TGTGCCAGTAGGAAAACAAGCTCTGGGGCCAACGTCCTGACTTTC
CDR3: CASRKTSSGANVLTF

size: NA
D: NA
J: TRBJ1-3
V: TRBV5-1
DNA: TGCGCCAGCAGCACTAGACCGGAGGGGCCTGGAAACACCATATATTTT
CDR3: CASSTRPEGPGNTIYF

size: NA
D: TRBD1
J: TRBJ2-7
V: TRBV6-2/TRBV6-3
DNA: TGTGCCAGCAGCAGGGGGATGGACTCCTACGAGCAGTACTTC
CDR3: CASSRGMDSYEQYF

size: once
D: TRBD1
J: TRBJ1-1
V: TRBV12-3/TRBV12-4
DNA: TGTGCCAGCAGCCCCCGTTTACAGGGGGAAGCTTTCTTT
CDR3: CASSPRLQGEAFF

size: few
D: NA
J: TRBJ2-3
V: TRBV6-6
DNA: TGTGCCAGCAGGGGACTTACCCTCACAGATACGCAGTATTTT
CDR3: CASRGLTLTDTQYF

size: NA
D: TRBD1
J: TRBJ2-2
V: TRBV5-1
DNA: TGCGCCAGCAGCTGGGGACAGGGCACCGGGGAGCTGTTTTTT
CDR3: CASSWGQGTGELFF

size: NA
D: NA
J: TRBJ2-1
V: TRBV24-1
DNA: TGTGCCACCAGTGGATTCCCAGGTGTCTACAATGAGCAGTTCTTC
CDR3: CATSGFPGVYNEQFF